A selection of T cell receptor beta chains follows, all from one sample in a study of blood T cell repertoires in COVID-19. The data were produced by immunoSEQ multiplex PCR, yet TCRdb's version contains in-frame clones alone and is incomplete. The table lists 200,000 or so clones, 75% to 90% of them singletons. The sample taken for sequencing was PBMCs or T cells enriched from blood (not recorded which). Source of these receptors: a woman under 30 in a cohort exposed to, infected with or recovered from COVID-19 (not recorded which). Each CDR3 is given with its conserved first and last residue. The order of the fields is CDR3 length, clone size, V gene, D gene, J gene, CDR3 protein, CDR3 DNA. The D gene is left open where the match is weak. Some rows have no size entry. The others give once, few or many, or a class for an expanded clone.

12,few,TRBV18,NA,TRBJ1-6,CASSPLNSPLHF,TGTGCCAGCTCACCTTTAAATTCACCCCTCCACTTT
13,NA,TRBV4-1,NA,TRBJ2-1,CASSQDHGGQQFF,TGCGCCAGCAGCCAAGATCACGGGGGTCAGCAGTTCTTC
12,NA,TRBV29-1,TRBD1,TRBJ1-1,CSVEGQGFEAFF,TGCAGCGTTGAAGGACAGGGCTTTGAAGCTTTCTTT
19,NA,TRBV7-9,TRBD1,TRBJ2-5,CASSHPPGKQGAYQETQYF,TGTGCCAGCAGCCATCCCCCCGGGAAACAGGGGGCGTACCAAGAGACCCAGTACTTC
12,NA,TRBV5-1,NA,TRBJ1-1,CASSLGQGEAFF,TGCGCCAGCAGCTTGGGGCAGGGGGAAGCTTTCTTT
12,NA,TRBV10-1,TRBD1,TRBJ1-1,CASSTGDTEAFF,TGCGCCAGCAGTACAGGGGACACTGAAGCTTTCTTT
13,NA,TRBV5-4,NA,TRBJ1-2,CASSLEQVGGYTF,TGTGCCAGCAGCTTGGAACAGGTCGGTGGCTACACCTTC
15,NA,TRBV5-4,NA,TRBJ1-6,CASSGPGGGNSPLHF,TGTGCCAGCAGCGGGCCTGGGGGGGGGAATTCACCCCTCCACTTT
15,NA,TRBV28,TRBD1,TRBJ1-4,CASTAGLTGVEKLFF,TGTGCCAGCACCGCAGGATTGACAGGGGTCGAAAAACTGTTTTTT
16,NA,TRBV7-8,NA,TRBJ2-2,CASSARSQANTGELFF,TGTGCCAGCAGCGCTCGGAGTCAAGCGAACACCGGGGAGCTGTTTTTT
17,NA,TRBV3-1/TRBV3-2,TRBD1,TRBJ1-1,CASSPFRQGVGNTEAFF,TGTGCCAGCAGCCCATTCCGACAGGGGGTTGGGAACACTGAAGCTTTCTTT
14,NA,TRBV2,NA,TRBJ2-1,CASTQGLSYNEQFF,TGTGCCAGCACCCAGGGGCTATCCTACAATGAGCAGTTCTTC
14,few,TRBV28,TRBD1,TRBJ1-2,CASSYPGQGTGYTF,TGTGCCAGCAGCTACCCGGGACAGGGAACTGGCTACACCTTC
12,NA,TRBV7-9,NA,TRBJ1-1,CATTEQNTEAFF,TGTGCCACTACAGAGCAGAACACTGAAGCTTTCTTT
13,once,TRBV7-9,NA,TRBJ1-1,CASIVGGRTEAFF,TGTGCCAGCATCGTCGGGGGAAGGACTGAAGCTTTCTTT
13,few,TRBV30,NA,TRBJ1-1,CAWSVVGLGEAFF,TGTGCCTGGAGTGTAGTGGGCCTTGGTGAAGCTTTCTTT
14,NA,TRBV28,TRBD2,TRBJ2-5,CASGPAGVQETQYF,TGTGCCAGCGGGCCAGCGGGGGTCCAAGAGACCCAGTACTTC
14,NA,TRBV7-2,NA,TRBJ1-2,CASSLMDRFYGYTF,TGTGCCAGCAGCTTAATGGACAGATTCTATGGCTACACCTTC
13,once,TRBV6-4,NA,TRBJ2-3,CASSPGDTDTQYF,TGTGCCAGCAGCCCCGGGGACACAGATACGCAGTATTTT
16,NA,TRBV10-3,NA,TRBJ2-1,CAISESGHRTRNEQFF,TGTGCCATCAGTGAGTCGGGACACCGCACGAGAAATGAGCAGTTCTTC
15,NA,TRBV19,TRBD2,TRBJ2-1,CASSLGTSGLRGQFF,TGTGCCAGTAGTCTGGGGACTAGCGGACTACGGGGGCAGTTCTTC
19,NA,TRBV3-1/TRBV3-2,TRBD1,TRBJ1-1,CASSRLWDRENIGHTEAFF,TGTGCCAGCAGCCGTCTCTGGGACAGGGAGAATATCGGGCACACTGAAGCTTTCTTT
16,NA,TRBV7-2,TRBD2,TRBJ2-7,CASSLSGGTTSYEQYF,TGTGCCAGCAGCTTGAGTGGTGGGACTACTTCCTACGAGCAGTACTTC
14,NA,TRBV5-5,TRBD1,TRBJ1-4,CASNPSGTDEKLFF,TGTGCCAGCAACCCCTCCGGGACAGATGAAAAACTGTTTTTT
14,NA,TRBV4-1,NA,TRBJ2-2,CASSPTLGTGELFF,TGCGCCAGCAGCCCCACACTAGGGACCGGGGAGCTGTTTTTT
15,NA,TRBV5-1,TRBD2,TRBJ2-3,CASGRTSGSADTQYF,TGCGCCAGCGGCCGGACTAGCGGGAGTGCAGATACGCAGTATTTT
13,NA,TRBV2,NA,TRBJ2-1,CASSFSVVDEQFF,TGTGCCAGCAGTTTTAGCGTGGTGGATGAGCAGTTCTTC
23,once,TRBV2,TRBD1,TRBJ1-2,CASSEGAYSGISGTGGIGYGYTF,TGTGCCAGCAGTGAAGGGGCATACTCCGGAATCTCCGGGACAGGGGGCATTGGTTATGGCTACACCTTC
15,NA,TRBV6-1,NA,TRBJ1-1,CASSEVVVMNTEAFF,TGTGCCAGCAGTGAAGTAGTAGTCATGAACACTGAAGCTTTCTTT
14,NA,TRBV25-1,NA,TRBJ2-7,CASSPDGSSYEQYF,TGTGCCAGCAGCCCAGACGGGAGCTCCTACGAGCAGTACTTC
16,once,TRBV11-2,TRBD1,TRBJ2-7,CASSLGLGDSTYEQYF,TGTGCCAGCAGCTTAGGGCTTGGGGACAGTACCTACGAGCAGTACTTC
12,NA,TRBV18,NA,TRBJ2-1,CASSQQRREQFF,TGTGCCAGCTCACAGCAGCGACGGGAGCAGTTCTTC
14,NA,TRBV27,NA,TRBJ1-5,CASSRSGRNQPQHF,TGTGCCAGCAGTCGGTCAGGGAGGAATCAGCCCCAGCATTTT
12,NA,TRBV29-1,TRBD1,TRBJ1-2,CSVAEGGQKYTF,TGCAGCGTTGCGGAGGGGGGACAGAAGTACACCTTC
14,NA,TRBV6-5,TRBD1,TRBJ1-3,CASSLQGSGNTIYF,TGTGCCAGCAGTTTACAGGGGAGTGGAAACACCATATATTTT
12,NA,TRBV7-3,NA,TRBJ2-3,CASSPGADTQYF,TGTGCCAGCAGCCCAGGGGCAGATACGCAGTATTTT
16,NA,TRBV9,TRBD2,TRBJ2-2,CASNYGLAGNTGELFF,TGTGCCAGCAACTATGGACTAGCGGGTAACACCGGGGAGCTGTTTTTT
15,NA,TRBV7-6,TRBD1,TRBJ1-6,CASSRLQGIGSPLHF,TGTGCCAGCAGCAGACTACAGGGGATAGGGTCACCCCTCCACTTT
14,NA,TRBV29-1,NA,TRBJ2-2,CSASGTTNTGELFF,TGCAGCGCCAGCGGGACAACGAACACCGGGGAGCTGTTTTTT
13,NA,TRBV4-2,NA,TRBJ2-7,CASSQDLWHEQYF,TGTGCCAGCAGCCAAGATTTATGGCACGAGCAGTACTTC
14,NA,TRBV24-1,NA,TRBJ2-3,CATSGSGGTDTQYF,TGTGCCACCAGTGGTTCGGGTGGCACAGATACGCAGTATTTT
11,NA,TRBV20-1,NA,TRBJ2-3,CSALPLGTQYF,TGCAGTGCTTTACCACTAGGGACGCAGTATTTT
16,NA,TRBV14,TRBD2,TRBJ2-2,CASSRGLAANTGELFF,TGTGCCAGCAGTCGCGGACTAGCGGCGAACACCGGGGAGCTGTTTTTT
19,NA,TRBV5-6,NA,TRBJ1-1,CASSVRYPSTGTTNTEAFF,TGTGCCAGCAGCGTACGCTACCCGAGCACCGGGACAACGAACACTGAAGCTTTCTTT
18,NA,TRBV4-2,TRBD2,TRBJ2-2,CASSQFSGGPSSTGELFF,TGTGCCAGCAGCCAATTCAGCGGGGGGCCGTCGAGTACCGGGGAGCTGTTTTTT
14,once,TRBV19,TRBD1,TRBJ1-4,CASSVRTGGEKLFF,TGTGCCAGTAGTGTTCGGACAGGGGGTGAAAAACTGTTTTTT
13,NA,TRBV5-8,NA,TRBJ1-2,CASSRSFNYGYTF,TGTGCCAGCAGCAGGAGCTTTAACTATGGCTACACCTTC
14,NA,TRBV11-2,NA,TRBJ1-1,CASSLARGGTEAFF,TGTGCCAGCAGCTTAGCACGGGGGGGCACTGAAGCTTTCTTT
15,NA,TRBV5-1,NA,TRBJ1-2,CASSEASGRPRGYTF,TGCGCCAGCAGTGAGGCTTCCGGGAGACCCCGTGGCTACACCTTC
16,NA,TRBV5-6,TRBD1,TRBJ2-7,CASSVPTGKNPYEQYF,TGTGCCAGCAGCGTCCCGACAGGGAAAAATCCCTACGAGCAGTACTTC
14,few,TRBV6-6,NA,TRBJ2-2,CASNSEGNTGELFF,TGTGCCAGCAATTCGGAGGGGAACACCGGGGAGCTGTTTTTT
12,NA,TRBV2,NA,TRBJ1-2,CASSDDSLNYTF,TGTGCCAGCAGCGATGACAGCCTTAACTACACCTTC
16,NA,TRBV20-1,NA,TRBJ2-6,CSASLGGASGANVLTF,TGCAGTGCTAGTTTGGGAGGAGCATCTGGGGCCAACGTCCTGACTTTC
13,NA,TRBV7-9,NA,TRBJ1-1,CASSLPGDTEAFF,TGTGCCAGCAGCTTGCCAGGGGACACTGAAGCTTTCTTT
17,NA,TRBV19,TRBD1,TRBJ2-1,CASSIDSGTGGNNEQFF,TGTGCCAGTAGTATCGATTCCGGGACAGGGGGAAACAATGAGCAGTTCTTC